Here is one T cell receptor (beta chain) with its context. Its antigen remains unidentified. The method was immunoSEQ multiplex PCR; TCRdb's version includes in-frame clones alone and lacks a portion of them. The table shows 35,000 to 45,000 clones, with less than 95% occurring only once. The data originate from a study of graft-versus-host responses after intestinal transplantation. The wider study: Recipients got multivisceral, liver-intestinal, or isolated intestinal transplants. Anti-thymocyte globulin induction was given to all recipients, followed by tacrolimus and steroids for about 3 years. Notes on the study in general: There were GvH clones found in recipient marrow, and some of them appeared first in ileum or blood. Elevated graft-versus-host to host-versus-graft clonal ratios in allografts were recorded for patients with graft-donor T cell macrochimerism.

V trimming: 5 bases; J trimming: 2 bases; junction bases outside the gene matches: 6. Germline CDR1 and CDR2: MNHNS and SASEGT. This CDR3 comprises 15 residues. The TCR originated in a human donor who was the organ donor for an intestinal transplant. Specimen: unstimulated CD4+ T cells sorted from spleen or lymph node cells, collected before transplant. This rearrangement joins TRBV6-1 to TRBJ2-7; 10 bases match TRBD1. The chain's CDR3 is CASSWGGTGAYEQYF. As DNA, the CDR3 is TGTGCCAGCAGTTGGGGGGGGACAGGGGCCTACGAGCAGTACTTC.